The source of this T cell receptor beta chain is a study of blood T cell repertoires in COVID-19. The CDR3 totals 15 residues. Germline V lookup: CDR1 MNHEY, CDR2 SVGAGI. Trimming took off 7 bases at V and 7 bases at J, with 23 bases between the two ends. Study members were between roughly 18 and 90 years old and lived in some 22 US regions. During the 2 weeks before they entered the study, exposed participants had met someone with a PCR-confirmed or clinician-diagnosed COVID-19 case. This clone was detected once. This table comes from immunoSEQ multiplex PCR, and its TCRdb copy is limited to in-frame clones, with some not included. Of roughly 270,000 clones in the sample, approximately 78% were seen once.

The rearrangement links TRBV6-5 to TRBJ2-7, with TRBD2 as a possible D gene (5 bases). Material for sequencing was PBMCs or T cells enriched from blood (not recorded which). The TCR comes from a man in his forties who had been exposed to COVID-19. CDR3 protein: CASTPGGGVYIEQYF. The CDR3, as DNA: TGTGCCAGCACCCCGGGCGGAGGAGTGTATATAGAGCAGTACTTC.